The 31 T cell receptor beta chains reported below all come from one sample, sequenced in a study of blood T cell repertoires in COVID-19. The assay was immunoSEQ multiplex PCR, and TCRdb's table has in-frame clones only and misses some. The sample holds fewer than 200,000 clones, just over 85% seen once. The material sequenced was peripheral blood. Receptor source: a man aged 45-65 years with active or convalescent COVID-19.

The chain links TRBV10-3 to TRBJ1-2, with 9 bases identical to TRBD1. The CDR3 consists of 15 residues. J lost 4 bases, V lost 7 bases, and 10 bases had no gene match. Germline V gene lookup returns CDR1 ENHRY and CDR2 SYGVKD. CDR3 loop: CAITSPGQGSYGYTF. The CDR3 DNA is TGTGCCATCACCTCTCCGGGACAGGGAAGCTATGGCTACACCTTC.

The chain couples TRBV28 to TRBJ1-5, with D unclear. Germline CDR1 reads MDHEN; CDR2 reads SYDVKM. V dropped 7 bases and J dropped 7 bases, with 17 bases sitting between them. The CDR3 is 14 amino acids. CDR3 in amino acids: CASTKAGMGQPQHF. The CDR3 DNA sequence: TGTGCCAGCACCAAGGCGGGAATGGGCCAGCCCCAGCATTTT.

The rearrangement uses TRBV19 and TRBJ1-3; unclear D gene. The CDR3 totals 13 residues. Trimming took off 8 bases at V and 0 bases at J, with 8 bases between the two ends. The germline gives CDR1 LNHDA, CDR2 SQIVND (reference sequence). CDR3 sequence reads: CASSRHSGNTIYF. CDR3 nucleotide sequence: TGTGCCAGTTCGCGGCACTCTGGAAACACCATATATTTT.

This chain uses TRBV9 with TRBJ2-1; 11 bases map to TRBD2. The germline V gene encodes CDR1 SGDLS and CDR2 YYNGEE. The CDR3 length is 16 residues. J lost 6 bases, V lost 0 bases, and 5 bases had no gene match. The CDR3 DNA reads TGTGCCAGCAGCGTAGAGAGTAGCGGGAGGGCCAATGAGCAGTTCTTC. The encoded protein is CASSVESSGRANEQFF.

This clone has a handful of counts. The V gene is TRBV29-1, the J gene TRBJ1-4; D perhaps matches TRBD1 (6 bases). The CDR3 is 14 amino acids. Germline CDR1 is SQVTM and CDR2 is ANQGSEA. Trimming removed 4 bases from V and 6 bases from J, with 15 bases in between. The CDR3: CSVVYPKGDEKLFF. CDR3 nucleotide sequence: TGCAGCGTTGTATACCCGAAGGGGGATGAAAAACTGTTTTTT.

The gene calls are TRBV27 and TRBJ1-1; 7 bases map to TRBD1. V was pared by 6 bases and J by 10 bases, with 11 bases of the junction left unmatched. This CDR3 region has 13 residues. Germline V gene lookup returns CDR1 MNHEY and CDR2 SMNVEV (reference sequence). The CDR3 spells CASRATGQTLAFF. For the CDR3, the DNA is TGTGCCAGCAGGGCGACAGGGCAGACGTTAGCTTTCTTT.

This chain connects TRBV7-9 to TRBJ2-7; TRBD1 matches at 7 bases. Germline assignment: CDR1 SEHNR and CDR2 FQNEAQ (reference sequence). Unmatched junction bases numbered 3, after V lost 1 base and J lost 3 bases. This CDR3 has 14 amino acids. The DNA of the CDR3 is TGTGCCAGCAGCTTAGGGGGACAGATCTACGAGCAGTACTTC. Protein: CASSLGGQIYEQYF.

The DNA for the CDR3 is TGCGCCAGCAGTTCCGGGACTCAGGGACAGCCCCAGCATTTT. It translates to CASSSGTQGQPQHF. V is TRBV5-1 and J is TRBJ1-5, with D possibly matching TRBD1 (5 bases). The germline V gene has CDR1 SGHRS and CDR2 YFSETQ. The CDR3 totals 14 residues. Trimming removed 5 bases from V and 7 bases from J, with 16 bases in between.

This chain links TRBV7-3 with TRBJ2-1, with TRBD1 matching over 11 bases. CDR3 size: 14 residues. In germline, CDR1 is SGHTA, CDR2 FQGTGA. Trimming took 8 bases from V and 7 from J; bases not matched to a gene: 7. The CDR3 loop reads CASGQGANKNEQFF. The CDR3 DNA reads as TGTGCCAGCGGACAGGGGGCCAACAAGAATGAGCAGTTCTTC.

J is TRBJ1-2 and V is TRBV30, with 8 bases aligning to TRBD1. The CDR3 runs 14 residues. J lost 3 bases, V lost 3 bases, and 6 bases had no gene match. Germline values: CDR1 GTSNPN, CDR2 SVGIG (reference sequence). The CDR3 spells CAWSFGQGDYGYTF. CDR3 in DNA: TGTGCCTGGAGCTTTGGACAGGGTGACTATGGCTACACCTTC. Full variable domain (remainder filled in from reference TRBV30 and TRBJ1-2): SQTIHQWPATLVQPVGSPLSLECTVEGTSNPNLYWYRQAAGRGLQLLFYSVGIGQISSEVPQNLSASRPQDRQFILSSKKLLLSDSGFYLCAWSFGQGDYGYTFGSGTRLTVV.

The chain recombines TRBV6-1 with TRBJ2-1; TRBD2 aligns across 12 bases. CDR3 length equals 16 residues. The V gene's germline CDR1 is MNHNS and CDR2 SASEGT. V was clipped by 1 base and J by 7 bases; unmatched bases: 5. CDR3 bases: TGTGCCAGCAGTGAAGTTAGGACTAGCGGGACTAATGAGCAGTTCTTC. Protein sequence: CASSEVRTSGTNEQFF.

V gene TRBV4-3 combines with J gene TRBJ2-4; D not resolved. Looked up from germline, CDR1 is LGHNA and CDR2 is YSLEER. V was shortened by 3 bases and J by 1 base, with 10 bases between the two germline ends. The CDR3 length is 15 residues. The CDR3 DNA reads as TGCGCCAGCAGCCACTCGGGTTGGGCCAAAAACATTCAGTACTTC. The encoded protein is CASSHSGWAKNIQYF.

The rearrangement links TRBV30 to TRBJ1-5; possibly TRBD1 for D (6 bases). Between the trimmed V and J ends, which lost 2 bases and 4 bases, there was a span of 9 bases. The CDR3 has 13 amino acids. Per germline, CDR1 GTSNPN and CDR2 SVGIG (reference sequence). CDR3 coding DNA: TGTGCCTGGAGTTCAGGGGTTAATCAGCCCCAGCATTTT. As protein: CAWSSGVNQPQHF.

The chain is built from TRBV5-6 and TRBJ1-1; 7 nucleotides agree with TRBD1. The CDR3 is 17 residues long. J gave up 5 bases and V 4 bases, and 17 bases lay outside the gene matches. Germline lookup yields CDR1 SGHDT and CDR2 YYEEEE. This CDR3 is CASSGLRSGGLGTEAFF. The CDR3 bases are TGTGCCAGCAGCGGACTCCGCTCAGGGGGATTGGGGACTGAAGCTTTCTTT.

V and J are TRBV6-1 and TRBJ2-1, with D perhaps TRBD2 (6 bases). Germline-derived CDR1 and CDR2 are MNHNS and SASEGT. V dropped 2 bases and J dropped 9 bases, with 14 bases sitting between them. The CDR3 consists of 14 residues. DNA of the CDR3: TGTGCCAGCAGTGAAACACTACGGGGGAGTGAGCAGTTCTTC. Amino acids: CASSETLRGSEQFF.

Here the CDR3 DNA reads TGTGCCAGCTCACCACTAGCGACCACAGATACGCAGTATTTT. Protein product: CASSPLATTDTQYF. V is TRBV18 and J is TRBJ2-3, with a possible D match to TRBD2 (5 bases). Germline V gives CDR1 KGHSH, CDR2 LQKENI. The V gene lost 1 base and the J gene lost 2 bases, with 7 bases spanning the gap. The CDR3 loop spans 14 amino acids.

Here the CDR3 DNA reads TGCGCCAGCAGCCAAGTCGCTAGCGGGAGTGATGAGCAGTTCTTC. Its translation is CASSQVASGSDEQFF. V is TRBV4-1 and J is TRBJ2-1; TRBD2 matches at 10 bases. CDR3 length equals 15 residues. Trimming took 1 base from V and 8 from J; bases not matched to a gene: 5. Looked up from germline, CDR1 is MGHRA and CDR2 is YSYEKL.

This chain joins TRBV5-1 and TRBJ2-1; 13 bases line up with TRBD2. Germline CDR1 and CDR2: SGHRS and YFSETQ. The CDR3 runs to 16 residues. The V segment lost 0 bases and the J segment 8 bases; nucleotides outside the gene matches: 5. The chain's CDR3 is CASSLARTSGSDEQFF. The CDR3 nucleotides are TGCGCCAGCAGCTTGGCGAGGACTAGCGGGAGTGATGAGCAGTTCTTC.

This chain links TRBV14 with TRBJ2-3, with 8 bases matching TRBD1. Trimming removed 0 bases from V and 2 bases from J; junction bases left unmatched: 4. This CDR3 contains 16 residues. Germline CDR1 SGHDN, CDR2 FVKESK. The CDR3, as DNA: TGTGCCAGCAGCCAAGATCAGGGGGCATTCACAGATACGCAGTATTTT. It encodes CASSQDQGAFTDTQYF.

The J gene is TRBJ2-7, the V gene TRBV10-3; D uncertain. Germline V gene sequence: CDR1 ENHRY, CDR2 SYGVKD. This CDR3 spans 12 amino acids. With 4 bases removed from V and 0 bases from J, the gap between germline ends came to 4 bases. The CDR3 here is CAISGPSYEQYF. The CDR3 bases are TGTGCCATCAGTGGGCCCTCCTACGAGCAGTACTTC.

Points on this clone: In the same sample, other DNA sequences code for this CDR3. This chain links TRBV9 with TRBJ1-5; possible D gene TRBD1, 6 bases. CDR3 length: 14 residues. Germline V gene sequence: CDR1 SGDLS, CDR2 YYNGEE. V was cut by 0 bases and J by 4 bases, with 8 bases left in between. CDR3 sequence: CASSVGQGNQPQHF. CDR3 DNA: TGTGCCAGCAGCGTAGGGCAGGGGAATCAGCCCCAGCATTTT.

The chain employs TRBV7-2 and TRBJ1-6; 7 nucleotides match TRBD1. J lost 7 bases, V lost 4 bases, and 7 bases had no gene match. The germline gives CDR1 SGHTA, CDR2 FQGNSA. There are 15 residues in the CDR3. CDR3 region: CASSSPDRPNSPLHF. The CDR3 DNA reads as TGTGCCAGCAGCTCACCGGACAGGCCGAATTCACCCCTCCACTTT.

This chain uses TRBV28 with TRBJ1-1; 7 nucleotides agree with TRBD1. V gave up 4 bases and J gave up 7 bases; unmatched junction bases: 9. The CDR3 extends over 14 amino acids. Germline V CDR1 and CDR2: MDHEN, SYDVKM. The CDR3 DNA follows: TGTGCCAGCAGTTCCCCGGGAGGGGGCGTTGAAGCTTTCTTT. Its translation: CASSSPGGGVEAFF.

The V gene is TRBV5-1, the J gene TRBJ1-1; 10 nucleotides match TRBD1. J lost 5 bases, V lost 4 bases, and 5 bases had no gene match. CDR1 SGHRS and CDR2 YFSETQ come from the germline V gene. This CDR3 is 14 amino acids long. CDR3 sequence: CASSAGQGRTEAFF. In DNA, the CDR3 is TGCGCCAGCAGCGCGGGACAGGGGAGGACTGAAGCTTTCTTT.

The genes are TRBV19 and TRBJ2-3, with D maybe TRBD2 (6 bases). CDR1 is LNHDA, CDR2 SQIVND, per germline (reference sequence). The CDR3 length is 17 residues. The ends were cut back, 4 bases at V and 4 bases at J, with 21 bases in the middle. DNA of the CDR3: TGTGCCAGTAGTAATCGGGTCCGGGGACTGAAAGCAGATACGCAGTATTTT. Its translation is CASSNRVRGLKADTQYF. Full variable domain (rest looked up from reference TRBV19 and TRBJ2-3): DGGITQSPKYLFRKEGQNVTLSCEQNLNHDAMYWYRQDPGQGLRLIYYSQIVNDFQKGDIAEGYSVSREKKESFPLTVTSAQKNPTAFYLCASSNRVRGLKADTQYFGPGTRLTVL.

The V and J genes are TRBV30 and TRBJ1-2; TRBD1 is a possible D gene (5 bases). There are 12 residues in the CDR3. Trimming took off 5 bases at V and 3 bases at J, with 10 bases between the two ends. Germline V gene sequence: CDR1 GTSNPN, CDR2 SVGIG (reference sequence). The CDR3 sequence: CAWQAGYYGYTF. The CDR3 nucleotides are TGTGCCTGGCAGGCAGGGTACTATGGCTACACCTTC.

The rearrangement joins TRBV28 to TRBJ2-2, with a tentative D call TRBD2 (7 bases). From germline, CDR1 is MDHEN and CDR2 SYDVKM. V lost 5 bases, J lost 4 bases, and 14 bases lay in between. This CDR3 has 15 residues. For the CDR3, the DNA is TGTGCCAGCAGTCATCAAGGGGGGGGCACCGGGGAGCTGTTTTTT. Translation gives CASSHQGGGTGELFF.

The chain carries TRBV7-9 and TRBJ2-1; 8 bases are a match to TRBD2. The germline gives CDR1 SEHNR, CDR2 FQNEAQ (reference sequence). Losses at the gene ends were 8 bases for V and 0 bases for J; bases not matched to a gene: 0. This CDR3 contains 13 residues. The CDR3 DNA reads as TGTGCCAGCGGACTAGCCTCCTACAATGAGCAGTTCTTC. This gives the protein CASGLASYNEQFF.

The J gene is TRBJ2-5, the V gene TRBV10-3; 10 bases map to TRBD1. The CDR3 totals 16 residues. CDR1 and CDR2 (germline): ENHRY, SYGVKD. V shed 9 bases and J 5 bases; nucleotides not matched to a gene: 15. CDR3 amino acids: CAIALRTGGVGETQYF. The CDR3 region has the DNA TGTGCCATAGCGCTGCGGACAGGGGGAGTGGGTGAGACCCAGTACTTC.

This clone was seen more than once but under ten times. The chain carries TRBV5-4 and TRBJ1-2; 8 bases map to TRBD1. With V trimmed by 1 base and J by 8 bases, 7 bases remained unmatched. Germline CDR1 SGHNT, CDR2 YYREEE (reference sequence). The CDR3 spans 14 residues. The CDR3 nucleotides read TGTGCCAGCAGCTTGTCGCAGGGGGCAGAGGGCTACACCTTC. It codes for CASSLSQGAEGYTF.

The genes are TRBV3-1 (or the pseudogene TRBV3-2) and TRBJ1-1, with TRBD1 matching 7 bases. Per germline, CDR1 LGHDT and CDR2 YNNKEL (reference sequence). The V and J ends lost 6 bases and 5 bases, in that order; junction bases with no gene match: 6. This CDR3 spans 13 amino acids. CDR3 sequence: CASRSQGGTEAFF. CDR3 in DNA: TGTGCCAGCAGAAGCCAGGGGGGTACTGAAGCTTTCTTT.